What follows describes a single T cell receptor (beta chain). Its target is unknown. The germline V gene has CDR1 MDHEN and CDR2 SYDVKM. CDR3 size: 15 residues. The J segment lost 2 bases and the V segment lost 2 bases, leaving 1 base of the junction unmatched. This sample is drawn from a study of cytomegalovirus exposure and HLA in healthy donors. Overall study context: Later analysis reported that the approximately 130 validation repertoires shared the platform of the approximately 670 first-cohort repertoires.

The data were produced by immunoSEQ multiplex PCR, yet TCRdb's version contains in-frame clones alone and is incomplete. In the table there are about 56,000 clones, about 92% of which are singletons. Findings and caveats of the study: The investigators catalogued 164 TCR beta chains as cytomegalovirus-associated. Within the 100 to 150 validation repertoires, first-cohort TCR clusters tended to co-occur, according to a later analysis.

The gene calls are TRBV28 and TRBJ2-7; 12 bases are a match to TRBD2. The sequence derives from a man aged 18 to 30 in good health and CMV-seronegative. Material: PBMCs. CDR3 nucleotides: TGTGCCAGCAGTTTAAGGACTAGCGGGACCTACGAGCAGTACTTC. Translated: CASSLRTSGTYEQYF.